Below, 9 T cell receptor beta chains from the same sample are listed, as sequenced in a study of cytomegalovirus exposure and HLA in healthy donors. 60 Vbeta and 13 Jbeta primers were used in PCR. The table came from immunoSEQ multiplex PCR; TCRdb's copy has only in-frame clones and leaves some out. The sample includes 95,000 to 150,000 clones, approximately 78% seen only once; the top ten take roughly 0.99%. The sample taken for sequencing was PBMCs. These receptors were collected from a woman aged 25-40 years in good health and CMV-seronegative.

This clone has only one observation. The chain joins TRBV6-5 to TRBJ2-7, with D perhaps matching TRBD1 (8 bases). The V end lost 6 bases, the J end lost 1 base, and 13 bases lay between the germline ends. The CDR3 runs 14 residues. Per germline, CDR1 MNHEY and CDR2 SVGAGI. CDR3 loop: CASSLQGGSYEQYF. The CDR3 region has the DNA TGTGCCAGCAGCCTACAGGGGGGGTCCTACGAGCAGTACTTC.

The chain couples TRBV19 to TRBJ2-2, with 8 bases aligning to TRBD2. Trimming took 7 bases from V and 6 from J; bases not matched to a gene: 7. The CDR3 loop spans 14 amino acids. CDR1 and CDR2 from the germline V gene are LNHDA and SQIVND (reference sequence). CDR3 in amino acids: CASTETSVAGELFF. As DNA, the CDR3 is TGTGCCAGTACGGAGACTAGCGTCGCCGGGGAGCTGTTTTTT.

The V and J genes are TRBV6-6 and TRBJ1-2; 7 bases align to TRBD1. CDR1 is MNHNY, CDR2 SVGAGI, per germline (reference sequence). Germline trimming cut 4 bases from V and 5 bases from J; bases unmatched to any gene: 4. There are 13 residues in the CDR3. CDR3 sequence (DNA): TGTGCCAGCAGTTCCACAGGGGAATATGGCTACACCTTC. Encoded protein: CASSSTGEYGYTF.

In nucleotides, the CDR3 is TGCGCCAGCAGCCCGACAGGGGCCTCCTACGAGCAGTACTTC. It yields the protein CASSPTGASYEQYF. The chain employs TRBV5-1 and TRBJ2-7, with 8 bases aligning to TRBD1. The length of the CDR3 is 14 residues. Germline trimming cut 4 bases from V and 0 bases from J; bases unmatched to any gene: 3. CDR1 is SGHRS, CDR2 YFSETQ, per germline.

This clone was counted only a few times. The chain recombines TRBV10-3 with TRBJ1-1, with a weak D call TRBD1 (6 bases). With 6 bases removed from V and 6 bases from J, the gap between germline ends came to 11 bases. The CDR3 sequence is 12 residues long. Germline V gene lookup returns CDR1 ENHRY and CDR2 SYGVKD. The CDR3 sequence: CAISQGIAEAFF. The CDR3 DNA reads TGTGCCATCAGCCAGGGGATCGCTGAAGCTTTCTTT.

This clone was counted once. This chain uses TRBV19 with TRBJ1-4; the match to TRBD1 covers 7 bases. The CDR3 extends over 14 amino acids. The ends lost 9 bases at V and 4 bases at J; junction bases unmatched: 8. CDR1 and CDR2 from the germline V gene are LNHDA and SQIVND (reference sequence). The CDR3 DNA is TGTGCCAGCCAACAGGGGATTTTTAATGAAAAACTGTTTTTT. This translates into CASQQGIFNEKLFF.

The chain couples TRBV6-1 to TRBJ2-7; 11 bases fit TRBD2. Germline values: CDR1 MNHNS, CDR2 SASEGT. V lost 3 bases and J lost 5; bases outside the gene matches: 9. The CDR3 runs to 16 residues. The CDR3 bases are TGTGCCAGCAGTGACCCTTTAGCGGGGGGGAGGGACGAGCAGTACTTC. Protein sequence: CASSDPLAGGRDEQYF.

The V gene is TRBV18, the J gene TRBJ2-7; D possibly corresponds to TRBD1 (6 bases). The CDR3 spans 14 residues. Trimming took off 6 bases at V and 5 bases at J, with 17 bases between the two ends. CDR1 and CDR2 from the germline V gene are KGHSH and LQKENI. The CDR3 nucleotides read TGTGCCAGCTCTCCCCAGGGGCCGGGTGACGAGCAGTACTTC. Encoded protein: CASSPQGPGDEQYF.

This rearrangement joins TRBV5-1 to TRBJ1-3; D not resolved. The CDR3 has 15 residues. The ends were cut back, 0 bases at V and 0 bases at J, with 7 bases in the middle. Germline-derived CDR1 and CDR2 are SGHRS and YFSETQ. The CDR3 coding sequence is TGCGCCAGCAGCTTGGGGCAGAACTCTGGAAACACCATATATTTT. It translates to CASSLGQNSGNTIYF.